These 26 T cell receptor beta chains came from one sample sequenced in a study of memory CD4+ T cells and cytomegalovirus serostatus. The sort gate was single viable CD3+CD4+CD8-CD45RO+ cells for memory CD4+ T cells. Here immunoSEQ multiplex PCR was the method, and the copy in TCRdb shows in-frame clones only, minus some. The top ten clones hold approximately 0.98% of a sample with around 50,000 clones, around 82% of them seen once. The specimen sequenced was memory CD4+ T cells from blood. The receptor source for this set is an adult in good health and CMV-seronegative.

V and J are TRBV6-6 and TRBJ1-5; no clear D. This CDR3 region has 15 residues. The ends were cut back, 7 bases at V and 3 bases at J, with 16 bases in the middle. CDR1 MNHNY and CDR2 SVGAGI come from the germline V gene (reference sequence). In DNA, the CDR3 is TGTGCCAGCAATCCGGGGATAGGCCCCAATCAGCCCCAGCATTTT. This gives the protein CASNPGIGPNQPQHF.

This chain links TRBV19 with TRBJ1-1; the D is unclear. The CDR3 contains 13 residues. In germline, CDR1 is LNHDA, CDR2 SQIVND (reference sequence). The germline V and J ends were trimmed by 7 bases and 3 bases, with 12 bases remaining between them. DNA of the CDR3: TGTGCCAGTACCATCACGAGCGACACTGAAGCTTTCTTT. This codes for CASTITSDTEAFF.

The CDR3 reads CASSPTGTGNSPLHF. The CDR3 DNA reads as TGTGCCAGCAGCCCCACAGGGACTGGGAATTCACCCCTCCACTTT. J is TRBJ1-6 and V is TRBV7-3; D is perhaps TRBD1 (6 bases). Trimming took off 5 bases at V and 7 bases at J, with 15 bases between the two ends. Per the germline V gene, CDR1 is SGHTA and CDR2 is FQGTGA. The CDR3 contains 15 residues.

This clone occurred once. The chain carries TRBV7-2 and TRBJ2-7; perhaps TRBD1 as D (6 bases). This CDR3 has 15 amino acids. Germline loops: CDR1 SGHTA, CDR2 FQGNSA. V lost 1 base to trimming and J lost 2 bases, with 12 bases between them. The CDR3 DNA reads TGTGCCAGCAGCTTAGAGGCAGGGGTGGCCTACGAGCAGTACTTC. It yields the protein CASSLEAGVAYEQYF.

The chain uses TRBV27 and TRBJ2-2; unclear D gene. Germline loops: CDR1 MNHEY, CDR2 SMNVEV (reference sequence). The CDR3 is made up of 12 amino acids. Trimming pared 7 bases from V and 6 bases from J, leaving 9 bases between. This chain's CDR3 is CASKRTSGELFF. DNA of the CDR3: TGTGCCAGCAAACGAACGTCCGGGGAGCTGTTTTTT.

This sequence joins TRBV6-1 and TRBJ1-1; unclear D gene. The germline V gene encodes CDR1 MNHNS and CDR2 SASEGT. This CDR3 contains 13 residues. V lost 6 bases to trimming and J lost 0 bases, with 8 bases between them. The DNA for the CDR3 is TGTGCCAGCAGGGCCCTTATGAACACTGAAGCTTTCTTT. Amino acids: CASRALMNTEAFF.

The chain carries TRBV5-1 and TRBJ2-3, with 12 bases matching TRBD2. Germline trimming cut 0 bases from V and 2 bases from J; bases unmatched to any gene: 10. The CDR3 sequence is 19 residues long. Germline-derived CDR1 and CDR2 are SGHRS and YFSETQ. The CDR3 is CASSLGLAGAEGFTDTQYF. DNA of the CDR3: TGCGCCAGCAGCTTGGGACTAGCGGGGGCGGAAGGGTTCACAGATACGCAGTATTTT. The whole variable domain, remainder taken from reference TRBV5-1 and TRBJ2-3, is KAGVTQTPRYLIKTRGQQVTLSCSPISGHRSVSWYQQTPGQGLQFLFEYFSETQRNKGNFPGRFSGRQFSNSRSEMNVSTLELGDSALYLCASSLGLAGAEGFTDTQYFGPGTRLTVL.

This clone was found a few times. The chain couples TRBV5-1 to TRBJ2-3; 8 bases are a match to TRBD2. This CDR3 comprises 16 residues. Germline V lookup: CDR1 SGHRS, CDR2 YFSETQ. After removal of 3 bases from V and 7 bases from J, the junction contained 13 bases not matched to a gene. The CDR3 loop is CASSSQWSRGGNTQYF. The CDR3 DNA sequence: TGCGCCAGCAGCTCCCAGTGGTCCCGGGGGGGCAATACGCAGTATTTT.

This clone was picked up a small number of times. The genes are TRBV29-1 and TRBJ1-4, with 8 bases matching TRBD1. CDR1 and CDR2 (germline): SQVTM, ANQGSEA. CDR3 length: 14 residues. V shed 7 bases, J shed 7 bases, and the junction held 11 bases outside the gene matches. DNA of the CDR3: TGCAGCGCTACTCAGGGGGCTGGGGGTGAAAAACTGTTTTTT. This gives the protein CSATQGAGGEKLFF.

This sequence joins TRBV4-3 and TRBJ2-7; weak D call: TRBD2 (6 bases). This CDR3 has 14 residues. Trimming took off 0 bases at V and 6 bases at J, with 12 bases between the two ends. Germline-derived CDR1 and CDR2 are LGHNA and YSLEER. The chain's CDR3 is CASSQDRLGGEQYF. In DNA, the CDR3 is TGCGCCAGCAGCCAAGATCGCCTCGGGGGCGAGCAGTACTTC.

This clone was detected once. The V and J genes are TRBV6-6 and TRBJ1-2; TRBD1 matches 7 bases. This CDR3 spans 13 amino acids. The germline V gene encodes CDR1 MNHNY and CDR2 SVGAGI (reference sequence). V shed 7 bases, J shed 8 bases, and the junction held 10 bases outside the gene matches. The CDR3 spells CASTPDRAGGYTF. CDR3 nucleotide sequence: TGTGCCAGCACCCCCGACAGGGCCGGCGGCTACACCTTC.

This rearrangement joins TRBV25-1 to TRBJ2-6; D is ambiguous. Germline V gene sequence: CDR1 MGHDK, CDR2 SYGVNS. The CDR3 has 15 amino acids. Trimming stripped 1 base from V and 1 base from J, with 5 bases between. The CDR3, as DNA: TGTGCCAGCAGTGAATGGGGATCTGGGGCCAACGTCCTGACTTTC. Its translation: CASSEWGSGANVLTF.

This chain connects TRBV9 to TRBJ1-5; D ambiguous. This CDR3 is built from 14 residues. CDR1 is SGDLS, CDR2 YYNGEE, per germline. Trimming shortened V by 0 bases and J by 9 bases, and 13 bases separated the two germline ends. Here the CDR3 DNA reads TGTGCCAGCAGCGTAGACGGTACAACTCGGCCCCAGCATTTT. This translates into CASSVDGTTRPQHF.

This chain connects TRBV4-3 to TRBJ1-6; D possibly corresponds to TRBD1 (5 bases). CDR1 is LGHNA and CDR2 is YSLEER in the germline V gene. V was shortened by 1 base and J by 6 bases, with 10 bases between the two germline ends. The CDR3 is 15 residues long. The CDR3: CASSQVGRVNSPLHF. In DNA form, the CDR3 reads TGCGCCAGCAGCCAAGTGGGCAGGGTTAATTCACCCCTCCACTTT.

This chain links TRBV10-3 with TRBJ2-7; 9 bases match TRBD2. This CDR3 contains 14 residues. Looked up from germline, CDR1 is ENHRY and CDR2 is SYGVKD. V lost 7 bases, J lost 5 bases, and 9 bases stayed unmatched. CDR3 amino acids: CAIKAAGGPDEQYF. CDR3 nucleotides: TGTGCCATCAAAGCCGCGGGGGGGCCCGACGAGCAGTACTTC.

The chain links TRBV27 to TRBJ1-2; TRBD1 agrees at 9 bases. Germline V CDR1 and CDR2: MNHEY, SMNVEV (reference sequence). The CDR3 has 13 amino acids. J lost 4 bases, V lost 6 bases, and 3 bases had no gene match. CDR3 DNA: TGTGCCAGCAGACCGACAGGGGGCTATGGCTACACCTTC. This encodes CASRPTGGYGYTF.

The chain couples TRBV18 to TRBJ1-1; TRBD1 is a possible D gene (5 bases). The CDR3 runs to 12 residues. Trimming stripped 3 bases from V and 10 bases from J, with 12 bases between. Germline assignment: CDR1 KGHSH and CDR2 LQKENI. In DNA form, the CDR3 reads TGTGCCAGCTCACCTGGGGGGACCGGAGCTTTCTTT. Its translation: CASSPGGTGAFF.

The chain recombines TRBV10-3 with TRBJ2-3, with 8 positions matching TRBD2. V lost 3 bases to trimming and J lost 1 base; unmatched junction nucleotides: 3. The CDR3 is 15 amino acids. Per germline, CDR1 ENHRY and CDR2 SYGVKD. CDR3 protein: CAISETGGGTDTQYF. CDR3 coding DNA: TGTGCCATCAGTGAAACCGGGGGGGGCACAGATACGCAGTATTTT.

This clone was found once. The chain joins TRBV9 to TRBJ2-1; D may be TRBD1 or TRBD2 (5 bases each). CDR3 length equals 15 residues. Trimming stripped 0 bases from V and 9 bases from J, with 16 bases between. Germline V gene lookup returns CDR1 SGDLS and CDR2 YYNGEE. The CDR3: CASSVAGRRDSEQFF. The CDR3 DNA reads as TGTGCCAGCAGCGTAGCGGGGAGACGTGACAGTGAGCAGTTCTTC.

The chain uses TRBV29-1 and TRBJ1-2, with D perhaps TRBD1 (5 bases). The CDR3 has 11 amino acids. The V end lost 7 bases, the J end lost 7 bases, and 13 bases lay between the germline ends. Germline V gives CDR1 SQVTM, CDR2 ANQGSEA. DNA of the CDR3: TGCAGCGCCGACCGGGGGTTTGGCTACACCTTC. Translated: CSADRGFGYTF. The variable domain in full, completed from reference TRBV29-1 and TRBJ1-2, reads SAVISQKPSRDICQRGTSLTIQCQVDSQVTMMFWYRQQPGQSLTLIATANQGSEATYESGFVIDKFPISRPNLTFSTLTVSNMSPEDSSIYLCSADRGFGYTFGSGTRLTVV.

The V gene is TRBV5-1, the J gene TRBJ2-5; weak D call: TRBD2 (5 bases). V shed 3 bases and J shed 5 bases, with 8 bases lying between them. From germline, CDR1 is SGHRS and CDR2 YFSETQ. This CDR3 comprises 12 residues. CDR3 coding DNA: TGCGCCAGCAGCTGGGAGATGGAGACCCAGTACTTC. Translated, it gives CASSWEMETQYF.

This clone was seen only a few times. The chain is built from TRBV21-1 and TRBJ1-3; the table's D call, TRBD1, was not checked against the DNA. TRBV21-1 constitutes a pseudogene. CDR3 length: 19 residues. Here the CDR3 DNA reads TGTGCCAGCAGCAGGGGACAGGGAAGTTTTCGGAGCTCTGGAAACACCATATATTTT. It is translated as CASSRGQGSFRSSGNTIYF.

This sequence joins TRBV6-1 and TRBJ1-1; 7 bases map to TRBD1. Germline CDR1 reads MNHNS; CDR2 reads SASEGT. The CDR3 length is 14 residues. V dropped 8 bases and J dropped 0; count of bases not matched to a gene: 6. CDR3 region: CASCRDSLNTEAFF. As DNA, the CDR3 is TGTGCCAGCTGCCGGGACAGTTTGAACACTGAAGCTTTCTTT.

This clone appeared a single time. V is TRBV9 and J is TRBJ1-3, with TRBD1 identical over 7 bases. Germline CDR1 SGDLS, CDR2 YYNGEE. The CDR3 length is 16 residues. Unmatched junction bases numbered 17, after V lost 6 bases and J lost 8 bases. The CDR3 spells CASTKGQLLGTDTIYF. The CDR3 DNA follows: TGTGCCAGCACCAAGGGACAGCTGTTAGGGACGGACACCATATATTTT.

The chain links TRBV10-2 to TRBJ1-6, with D unresolved. The CDR3 contains 13 residues. Per germline, CDR1 WSHSY and CDR2 SAAADI. V lost 7 bases and J 7 bases, leaving 11 bases between the germline ends. The CDR3 DNA is TGCGCCAGCAAGGAACTGCTGAATTCACCCCTCCACTTT. As protein: CASKELLNSPLHF.

The chain joins TRBV28 to TRBJ1-5; TRBD1 is a possible D gene (6 bases). Trimming removed 3 bases from V and 3 bases from J, with 18 bases in between. The CDR3 covers 17 residues. From germline, CDR1 is MDHEN and CDR2 SYDVKM. The CDR3 DNA sequence: TGTGCCAGCAGTTTGCCCCCTCGACAGGCTTTCAATCAGCCCCAGCATTTT. It encodes CASSLPPRQAFNQPQHF.